Sequencing of this T cell receptor beta chain was carried out in a study of blood T cell repertoires in COVID-19. Across the whole study: Sites across the United States, Italy and Spain contributed samples from acute and convalescent COVID-19. PBMCs, B-cell-depleted T cells, or T cells were the source of the cDNA or gDNA that made up the material.

Original analysis: Nucleated cell counts were estimated from reference gene primer amplification. Method: immunoSEQ multiplex PCR; TCRdb's copy keeps in-frame clones and lacks some. V and J calls and clone size follow that table, whereas D and trimming were derived from the DNA. Among about 110,000 clones, 60% to 85% were seen once, and the ten largest hold about 4.3%. Germline loops: CDR1 MNHEY, CDR2 SMNVEV (reference sequence). The CDR3 has 12 residues. V was trimmed by 3 bases and J by 8 bases, leaving 10 bases between them. This clonotype originated in a man aged 65 to 79 with acute or convalescent COVID-19. Specimen: peripheral blood. The chain joins TRBV27 to TRBJ1-2; D ambiguous. The CDR3 here is CASSFRGGGYTF. The DNA of the CDR3 is TGTGCCAGCAGTTTTCGTGGTGGCGGCTACACCTTC.